This T cell receptor beta chain was observed in a study of cytomegalovirus exposure and HLA in healthy donors. This clone has only a few counts. Its antigen is undetermined. The PCR was carried out with 60 Vbeta primers and 13 Jbeta primers. This table comes from immunoSEQ multiplex PCR, and its TCRdb copy is limited to in-frame clones, with some not included. The table includes about 140,000 clones, approximately 84% detected once. Points from the study as a whole: In a later analysis, several top co-occurrence clusters appeared linked to parvovirus B19, influenza, CMV and Epstein-Barr virus.

The CDR3 loop spans 15 amino acids. Germline CDR1 LGHNA, CDR2 YSLEER. Sequences were obtained from PBMCs. The V gene is TRBV4-3, the J gene TRBJ2-5; 9 positions agree with TRBD1. The DNA end is a closer match to TRBJ2-7, so the J assignment may be wrong. The source is a woman aged 55-70 years in good health and CMV-seropositive. The CDR3 nucleotides are TGCGCCAGCAGCCAAACAATGGGACAGGGCTACGAGCAGTACTTC. Translation gives CASSQTMGQGYEQYF.